These 22 T cell receptor beta chains were sequenced from one sample in a study of cytomegalovirus exposure and HLA in healthy donors. It was with 60 Vbeta and 13 Jbeta primers that the PCR ran. Produced via immunoSEQ multiplex PCR; TCRdb's table is partial and in-frame only. Counted here are 250,000 to 350,000 clones, about nine tenths occurring once; the ten biggest clones make up 3% to 4%. The specimen was PBMCs. The source is a middle-aged man in good health and CMV-seropositive.

This clone was seen a single time. This chain joins TRBV27 and TRBJ2-5; D might be TRBD2 (6 bases). Germline CDR1 and CDR2: MNHEY and SMNVEV (reference sequence). V lost 5 bases to trimming and J lost 5 bases, with 18 bases between them. This CDR3 is built from 15 residues. CDR3 residues: CASSPLSGEGETQYF. The CDR3 DNA reads as TGTGCCAGCAGTCCCCTGTCGGGAGAAGGTGAGACCCAGTACTTC.

The DNA of the CDR3 is TGCAGCGTTGAAACCGGGACTAGCGGTGCCTACGAGCAGTACTTC. It encodes CSVETGTSGAYEQYF. This chain connects TRBV29-1 to TRBJ2-7; TRBD2 matches at 11 bases. Germline V lookup: CDR1 SQVTM, CDR2 ANQGSEA. The V segment lost 2 bases and the J segment 2 bases; nucleotides outside the gene matches: 5. This CDR3 contains 15 residues.

The rearrangement joins TRBV5-1 to TRBJ2-2; D might be TRBD2 (6 bases). V was clipped by 0 bases and J by 3 bases, with 12 bases between them. The CDR3 length is 16 residues. Germline lookup yields CDR1 SGHRS and CDR2 YFSETQ. This CDR3 reads CASSLVGGDYTGELFF. As DNA, the CDR3 is TGCGCCAGCAGCTTGGTTGGCGGGGACTACACCGGGGAGCTGTTTTTT.

The chain recombines TRBV13 with TRBJ2-1, with 10 positions matching TRBD2. J was trimmed by 2 bases and V by 5 bases; bases with no gene match: 6. CDR1 and CDR2 (germline): PRHDT, FYEKMQ (reference sequence). This CDR3 is 16 amino acids long. The CDR3 DNA reads TGTGCCAGCAGCCTGCAAGCGGGAGGGCCCTACAATGAGCAGTTCTTC. As protein: CASSLQAGGPYNEQFF.

The chain employs TRBV5-4 and TRBJ1-2; 7 bases map to TRBD1. V was pared by 1 base and J by 8 bases, with 8 bases of the junction left unmatched. This CDR3 region has 14 residues. Germline V gives CDR1 SGHNT, CDR2 YYREEE (reference sequence). CDR3 sequence reads: CASSLTGEFGGYTF. CDR3 bases: TGTGCCAGCAGCTTGACAGGGGAATTCGGGGGCTACACCTTC. Complete variable domain (other parts from reference TRBV5-4 and TRBJ1-2): ETGVTQSPTHLIKTRGQQVTLRCSSQSGHNTVSWYQQALGQGPQFIFQYYREEENGRGNFPPRFSGLQFPNYSSELNVNALELDDSALYLCASSLTGEFGGYTFGSGTRLTVV.

The chain employs TRBV27 and TRBJ2-7; 8 bases agree with TRBD2. With 2 bases clipped from V and 4 bases from J, the junction kept 7 bases outside the gene matches. This CDR3 comprises 15 residues. Germline values: CDR1 MNHEY, CDR2 SMNVEV (reference sequence). The CDR3 protein is CASSLGTSRVYEQYF. As DNA, the CDR3 is TGTGCCAGCAGTTTAGGGACTAGTAGAGTGTACGAGCAGTACTTC.

The V gene is TRBV29-1, the J gene TRBJ1-1; maybe TRBD1 (5 bases). V dropped 5 bases and J dropped 8 bases, with 12 bases sitting between them. The germline CDR1 and CDR2 sequences are SQVTM and ANQGSEA. CDR3 length equals 11 residues. The CDR3 coding sequence is TGCAGCGTTTCGACAGAATCCGAAGCTTTCTTT. Its translation is CSVSTESEAFF.

This clone was recorded once. This chain uses TRBV7-2 with TRBJ2-7; 8 bases map to TRBD2. Germline V gene data show CDR1 as SGHTA and CDR2 as FQGNSA. V lost 0 bases to trimming and J lost 0 bases; unmatched junction nucleotides: 7. The CDR3 consists of 17 residues. This chain's CDR3 is CASSLAGGALISYEQYF. As DNA, the CDR3 is TGTGCCAGCAGCTTAGCCGGGGGGGCCCTAATCTCCTACGAGCAGTACTTC.

The CDR3 DNA follows: TGTGCCAGCAGTTCCCTTGGGTCCCTCAGGGGCACTGAAGCTTTCTTT. Translating it yields CASSSLGSLRGTEAFF. This sequence joins TRBV6-5 and TRBJ1-1; TRBD1 might be the D (6 bases). The CDR3 length is 16 residues. V dropped 4 bases and J dropped 4 bases, with 19 bases sitting between them. CDR1 is MNHEY and CDR2 is SVGAGI in the germline V gene.

The rearrangement joins TRBV7-9 to TRBJ2-2; 12 bases agree with TRBD2. The CDR3 is made up of 15 amino acids. Germline CDR1 and CDR2: SEHNR and FQNEAQ (reference sequence). The ends lost 5 bases at V and 4 bases at J; junction bases unmatched: 2. The CDR3 protein is CASSTLAGGTGELFF. CDR3 in DNA: TGTGCCAGCAGCACACTAGCGGGAGGCACCGGGGAGCTGTTTTTT.

The chain has TRBV6-4 and TRBJ2-7, with TRBD1 matching over 8 bases. This CDR3 region has 13 residues. J was trimmed by 3 bases and V by 5 bases; bases with no gene match: 3. Looked up from germline, CDR1 is MRHNA and CDR2 is SNTAGT. The CDR3 bases are TGTGCCAGCAGTTCACAGGGGGGCTACGAGCAGTACTTC. This translates into CASSSQGGYEQYF.

The chain couples TRBV5-8 to TRBJ2-5, with D perhaps matching TRBD1 (6 bases). The J call may be faulty, since TRBJ2-7 better matches the DNA end. Germline V gene data show CDR1 as SGHTS and CDR2 as YDEGEE. The CDR3 extends over 16 amino acids. The CDR3: CASSLSLSGDRDEQYF. Written as DNA, the CDR3 is TGTGCCAGCAGCTTAAGCCTGTCAGGGGATCGGGACGAGCAGTACTTC.

The gene calls are TRBV6-1 and TRBJ2-1, with D possibly matching TRBD1 (5 bases). The CDR3 extends over 15 amino acids. Between the trimmed V and J ends, which lost 5 bases and 0 bases, there was a span of 11 bases. In germline, CDR1 is MNHNS, CDR2 SASEGT. The DNA for the CDR3 is TGTGCCAGCAGTCAGGACACGAACTCCTACAATGAGCAGTTCTTC. Residues: CASSQDTNSYNEQFF.

The gene calls are TRBV7-8 and TRBJ1-6; 7 nucleotides agree with TRBD1. Germline loops: CDR1 SGHVS, CDR2 FQNEAQ. V shed 5 bases and J 9 bases; nucleotides not matched to a gene: 7. This CDR3 has 14 amino acids. CDR3 protein: CASSQTGIRSPLHF. Here the CDR3 DNA reads TGTGCCAGCAGCCAGACAGGGATCCGTTCACCCCTCCACTTT.

The V and J genes are TRBV18 and TRBJ2-7; possibly TRBD1 for D (7 bases). Per germline, CDR1 KGHSH and CDR2 LQKENI. The CDR3 spans 15 residues. Trimming cost V 3 bases and J 5 bases, with 17 bases left between them. CDR3 DNA: TGTGCCAGCTCACCTAATCCGCCCAGGGGGGACGAGCAGTACTTC. Amino acid sequence: CASSPNPPRGDEQYF.

This rearrangement joins TRBV18 to TRBJ1-4; perhaps TRBD1 as D (5 bases). V was clipped by 6 bases and J by 4 bases, with 15 bases between them. CDR1 is KGHSH, CDR2 LQKENI, per germline. The CDR3 covers 15 residues. CDR3 region: CASSQRSGYNEKLFF. The CDR3 coding sequence is TGTGCCAGCTCCCAAAGGTCAGGGTATAATGAAAAACTGTTTTTT.

The CDR3 region has the DNA TGTGCCAGCAGCCCCCTAGCGGGCAGCGAGGGAATTCAGTACTTC. It yields the protein CASSPLAGSEGIQYF. V usage is TRBV7-2 and J usage is TRBJ2-4; 8 bases align to TRBD2. V lost 5 bases, J lost 10 bases, and 13 bases stayed unmatched. The CDR3 contains 15 residues. Germline lookup yields CDR1 SGHTA and CDR2 FQGNSA. The full variable domain, with the rest looked up from reference TRBV7-2 and TRBJ2-4, is GAGVSQSPSNKVTEKGKDVELRCDPISGHTALYWYRQSLGQGLEFLIYFQGNSAPDKSGLPSDRFSAERTGGSVSTLTIQRTQQEDSAVYLCASSPLAGSEGIQYFGAGTRLSVL.

This clone has only one observation. This sequence joins TRBV4-1 and TRBJ2-3; D perhaps matches TRBD1 (6 bases). Germline CDR1 is MGHRA and CDR2 is YSYEKL. The CDR3 sequence is 15 residues long. Trimming stripped 2 bases from V and 4 bases from J, with 13 bases between. The DNA of the CDR3 is TGCGCCAGCAGCCAAAGGGGGAGCTTCGCAGATACGCAGTATTTT. It is translated as CASSQRGSFADTQYF.

This clone was recorded only once. Mismatch with germline at one junction end may stem from a read error. V and J are TRBV7-9 and TRBJ1-4, with 8 bases aligning to TRBD1. Germline V gene lookup returns CDR1 SEHNR and CDR2 FQNEAQ (reference sequence). The CDR3 runs to 14 residues. CDR3 in amino acids: CASSTQGAKEKLFF. CDR3 DNA sequence: TGTGCCAGCAGCACGCAGGGGGCTAAGGAAAAACTGTTTTTT.

In its sample, this clone was seen a few times. The J gene is TRBJ1-5, the V gene TRBV27; 7 bases are a match to TRBD1. V gave up 5 bases and J gave up 0 bases; unmatched junction bases: 13. Germline-derived CDR1 and CDR2 are MNHEY and SMNVEV (reference sequence). This CDR3 is 18 amino acids long. CDR3: CASSQGTAFPLSNQPQHF. The CDR3 DNA reads TGTGCCAGCAGTCAAGGGACAGCCTTCCCACTTAGCAATCAGCCCCAGCATTTT.

A few counts support this clone. The chain employs TRBV7-3 and TRBJ1-4; perhaps TRBD1 as D (6 bases). V lost 5 bases to trimming and J lost 8 bases, with 18 bases between them. CDR3 length: 15 amino acids. Germline CDR1 is SGHTA and CDR2 is FQGTGA. CDR3 bases: TGTGCCAGCAGCCCTTCAGGGGTGGTTGGAGAAAAACTGTTTTTT. This gives the protein CASSPSGVVGEKLFF.

The chain joins TRBV4-3 to TRBJ1-4, with TRBD1 matching over 12 bases. This CDR3 region has 16 residues. The V gene end was trimmed by 3 bases and the J gene end by 7 bases; junction bases not matched to a gene: 6. Germline-derived CDR1 and CDR2 are LGHNA and YSLEER. The CDR3 DNA reads TGCGCCAGCAGCCAGGGGACAGGGGGCGCCGGTGAAAAACTGTTTTTT. Amino acid sequence: CASSQGTGGAGEKLFF.